This T cell receptor beta chain was recovered during a study of shared clonotypes between healthy human individuals. The study, taken as a whole, reports: Sampling was confined to blood; repertoires within tissues likely differ. An expected dependence of interdonor clonotype sharing on sequencing depth was noted.

Concerning this clone itself: Its target is unknown. This sequence is one base from a far larger clone and is likely a read error. In the same sample, other DNA sequences code for this CDR3.

The CDR3 has 14 amino acids. In germline, CDR1 is MGHRA, CDR2 YSYEKL. The data were produced by immunoSEQ multiplex PCR, yet TCRdb's version contains in-frame clones alone and is incomplete. The sample records about half a million clones, 81% being singletons. The sequence came from a woman in her 40s in good health. Some clones in this sample may be carry-over from other donors' samples. The rearrangement uses TRBV4-1 and TRBJ2-3; D uncertain. Source material: PBMCs. The CDR3, as DNA: TGCGCAAGCAGCCAACCGGACAGCACAGATACGCAGTATTTT. This encodes CASSQPDSTDTQYF.